The 3 T cell receptor beta chains given below trace back to one sample, sequenced in a study of cytomegalovirus exposure and HLA in healthy donors. Produced via immunoSEQ multiplex PCR; TCRdb's table is partial and in-frame only. The table has more than 140,000 clones, approximately 91% seen once. Sequences were obtained from PBMCs. These receptor sequences come from a young woman in good health and CMV-seropositive.

The chain combines TRBV2 with TRBJ2-7; D may be TRBD2 (6 bases). Germline CDR1 and CDR2: SNHLY and FYNNEI. Trimming removed 6 bases from V and 0 bases from J, with 9 bases in between. The CDR3 extends over 13 amino acids. For the CDR3, the DNA is TGTGCCAGCAGACACGGGAGCTCCTACGAGCAGTACTTC. Encoded protein: CASRHGSSYEQYF.

The chain uses TRBV6-4 and TRBJ2-3; D is uncertain. CDR1 MRHNA and CDR2 SNTAGT come from the germline V gene. The ends were cut back, 3 bases at V and 2 bases at J, with 9 bases in the middle. The CDR3 sequence is 14 residues long. The CDR3 region is CASSESYPTDTQYF. DNA of the CDR3: TGTGCCAGCAGTGAAAGCTACCCCACAGATACGCAGTATTTT.

The V and J genes are TRBV4-2 and TRBJ1-3, with 7 bases that match TRBD1. The CDR3 runs to 15 residues. The junction had 2 bases not matched to a gene; V was cut back by 3 bases and J by 0 bases. Germline assignment: CDR1 LGHNA and CDR2 YNFKEQ. The CDR3 DNA follows: TGTGCCAGCAGCCAGGGGGACAGCTCTGGAAACACCATATATTTT. It encodes CASSQGDSSGNTIYF.